This is a list of T cell receptor beta chains from one sample in a study of cytomegalovirus exposure and HLA in healthy donors. Clones were read by immunoSEQ multiplex PCR, and TCRdb kept only the in-frame ones, dropping some. Of about 59,000 clones listed, about 77% are singletons. Sequencing used PBMCs. Source of these receptors: a man aged 25 to 40 in good health and CMV-seropositive. Both conserved end residues are part of each CDR3. D genes are given only for firm matches. The size field is filled for only some rows; it gives once, few, many or a size class.

d_gene: TRBD1; j_gene: TRBJ1-2; abundance: few; v_gene: TRBV29-1; CDR3nt: TGCAGCGTCGCCGCCGGACAGGGGAGAGGCTACACCTTC; CDR3aa: CSVAAGQGRGYTF
d_gene: TRBD1; j_gene: TRBJ1-2; abundance: -; v_gene: TRBV9; CDR3nt: TGTGCCAGCACGAGGGGGCTAGGCTATGGCTACACCTTC; CDR3aa: CASTRGLGYGYTF
d_gene: -; j_gene: TRBJ1-5; abundance: -; v_gene: TRBV4-1; CDR3nt: TGCGCCAGCAGAGTGCAAATGACACCCTCTTCGGAGCCCCAGCATTTT; CDR3aa: CASRVQMTPSSEPQHF
d_gene: -; j_gene: TRBJ2-1; abundance: -; v_gene: TRBV7-3; CDR3nt: TGTGCCAGTAGCTTAAGGCACTCCTACAATGAGCAGTTCTTC; CDR3aa: CASSLRHSYNEQFF
d_gene: -; j_gene: TRBJ1-5; abundance: -; v_gene: TRBV4-1; CDR3nt: TGCGCCAGCAGCCAAACAGGGAGCAATCAGCCCCAGCATTTT; CDR3aa: CASSQTGSNQPQHF
d_gene: -; j_gene: TRBJ2-4; abundance: -; v_gene: TRBV14; CDR3nt: TGTGCCAGCAGCCAAGGTTTCGGTTCGGAGTTCATTCAGTACTTC; CDR3aa: CASSQGFGSEFIQYF
d_gene: -; j_gene: TRBJ1-1; abundance: -; v_gene: TRBV7-8; CDR3nt: TGTGCCAGCAGCCGCTTGACAGGAGGCACTGAAGCTTTCTTT; CDR3aa: CASSRLTGGTEAFF
d_gene: -; j_gene: TRBJ1-1; abundance: -; v_gene: TRBV7-9; CDR3nt: TGTGCCAGCAGCTTAAAAGGGGGAGCTTTCTTT; CDR3aa: CASSLKGGAFF
d_gene: -; j_gene: TRBJ2-7; abundance: once; v_gene: TRBV28; CDR3nt: TGTGCCAGCAGCCCCCATAGAGTCGAGCAGTACTTC; CDR3aa: CASSPHRVEQYF
d_gene: TRBD1; j_gene: TRBJ2-7; abundance: few; v_gene: TRBV5-1; CDR3nt: TGCGCCAGCAGCTTGGCCGCAAGTCGACAGGGATTCATCTACGAGCAGTACTTC; CDR3aa: CASSLAASRQGFIYEQYF
d_gene: -; j_gene: TRBJ1-6; abundance: -; v_gene: TRBV7-9; CDR3nt: TGTGCCAGCAGCGGGCGTGGGGCAAGCTCCTATAATTCACCCCTCCACTTT; CDR3aa: CASSGRGASSYNSPLHF
d_gene: TRBD2; j_gene: TRBJ2-7; abundance: -; v_gene: TRBV27; CDR3nt: TGTGCCAGCAGCATGGGACTAGCCGCCTACGAGCAGTACTTC; CDR3aa: CASSMGLAAYEQYF
d_gene: -; j_gene: TRBJ1-2; abundance: -; v_gene: TRBV28; CDR3nt: TGTGCCAGCAGTTTCGTCGGGATTTCTCACTATGGCTACACCTTC; CDR3aa: CASSFVGISHYGYTF
d_gene: TRBD1; j_gene: TRBJ1-5; abundance: -; v_gene: TRBV18; CDR3nt: TGTGCCAGCTCACTCGGGACAGCCGGCAATCAGCCCCAGCATTTT; CDR3aa: CASSLGTAGNQPQHF
d_gene: TRBD1; j_gene: TRBJ2-7; abundance: -; v_gene: TRBV4-3; CDR3nt: TGCGCCAGCAGCCAAGGGACAGGATTTTACGAGCAGTACTTC; CDR3aa: CASSQGTGFYEQYF
d_gene: -; j_gene: TRBJ1-4; abundance: -; v_gene: TRBV19; CDR3nt: TGTGCCAGTAGTATCACAGCAACTAATGAAAAACTGTTTTTT; CDR3aa: CASSITATNEKLFF